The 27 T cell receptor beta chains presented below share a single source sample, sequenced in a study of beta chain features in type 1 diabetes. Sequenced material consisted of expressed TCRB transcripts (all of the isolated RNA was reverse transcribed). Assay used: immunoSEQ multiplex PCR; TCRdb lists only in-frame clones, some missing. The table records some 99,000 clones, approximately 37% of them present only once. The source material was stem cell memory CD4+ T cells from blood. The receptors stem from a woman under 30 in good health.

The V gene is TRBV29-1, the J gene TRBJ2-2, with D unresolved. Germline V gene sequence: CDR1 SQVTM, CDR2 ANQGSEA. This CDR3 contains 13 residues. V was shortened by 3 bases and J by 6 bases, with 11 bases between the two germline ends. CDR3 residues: CSVDKRMAGELFF. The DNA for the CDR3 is TGCAGCGTTGATAAGAGGATGGCCGGGGAGCTGTTTTTT.

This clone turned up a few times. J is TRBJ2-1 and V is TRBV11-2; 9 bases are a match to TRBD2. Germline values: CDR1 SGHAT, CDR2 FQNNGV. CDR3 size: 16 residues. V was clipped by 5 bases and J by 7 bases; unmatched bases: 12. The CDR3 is CASSPGKGLAGNEQFF. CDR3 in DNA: TGTGCCAGCAGCCCTGGTAAGGGACTAGCAGGTAATGAGCAGTTCTTC.

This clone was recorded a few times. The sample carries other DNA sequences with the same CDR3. Here the CDR3 reads CASTFGGEAFF. For the CDR3, the DNA is TGTGCCAGCACCTTCGGGGGTGAAGCTTTCTTT. V is TRBV7-9 and J is TRBJ1-1; D possibly corresponds to TRBD1 (5 bases). Per the germline V gene, CDR1 is SEHNR and CDR2 is FQNEAQ (reference sequence). Trimming left V 7 bases short and J 7 bases short, with 10 bases between. This CDR3 spans 11 amino acids.

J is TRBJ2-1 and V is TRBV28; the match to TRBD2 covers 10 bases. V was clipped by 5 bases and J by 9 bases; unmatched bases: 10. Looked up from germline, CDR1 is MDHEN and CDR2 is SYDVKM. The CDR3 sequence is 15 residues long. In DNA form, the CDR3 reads TGTGCCAGCAGTCCAAGCACTAGCGGGGCAGGTGAGCAGTTCTTC. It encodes CASSPSTSGAGEQFF.

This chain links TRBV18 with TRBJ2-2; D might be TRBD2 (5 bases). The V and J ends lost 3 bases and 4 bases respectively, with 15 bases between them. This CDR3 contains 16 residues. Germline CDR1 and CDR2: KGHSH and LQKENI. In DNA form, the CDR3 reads TGTGCCAGCTCACCGGAGGACCCTCAAGGCACCGGGGAGCTGTTTTTT. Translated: CASSPEDPQGTGELFF.

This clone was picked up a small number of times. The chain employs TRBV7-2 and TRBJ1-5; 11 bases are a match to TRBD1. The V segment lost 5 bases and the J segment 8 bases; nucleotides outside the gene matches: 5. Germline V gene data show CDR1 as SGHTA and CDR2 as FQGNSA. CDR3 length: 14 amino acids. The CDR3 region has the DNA TGTGCCAGCAGCCCCCGGGACAGGGGGAAGCCCCAGCATTTT. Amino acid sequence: CASSPRDRGKPQHF.

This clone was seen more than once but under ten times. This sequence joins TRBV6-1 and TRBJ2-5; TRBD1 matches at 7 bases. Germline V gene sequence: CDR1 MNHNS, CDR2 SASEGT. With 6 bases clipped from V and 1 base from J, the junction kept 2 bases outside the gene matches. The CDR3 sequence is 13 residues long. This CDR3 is CASRQGIQETQYF. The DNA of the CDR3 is TGTGCCAGCAGACAGGGGATCCAAGAGACCCAGTACTTC.

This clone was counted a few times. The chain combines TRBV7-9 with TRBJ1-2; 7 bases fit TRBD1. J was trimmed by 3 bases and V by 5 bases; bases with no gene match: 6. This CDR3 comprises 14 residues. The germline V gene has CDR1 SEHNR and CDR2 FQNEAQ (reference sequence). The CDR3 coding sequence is TGTGCCAGCAGCCCAGACAGGGAATACTATGGCTACACCTTC. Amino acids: CASSPDREYYGYTF.

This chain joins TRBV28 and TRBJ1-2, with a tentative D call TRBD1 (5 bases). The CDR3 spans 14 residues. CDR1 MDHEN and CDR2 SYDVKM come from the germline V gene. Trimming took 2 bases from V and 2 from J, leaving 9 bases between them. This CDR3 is CASSLGAGNYGYTF. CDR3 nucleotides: TGTGCCAGCAGTTTAGGGGCAGGGAACTATGGCTACACCTTC.

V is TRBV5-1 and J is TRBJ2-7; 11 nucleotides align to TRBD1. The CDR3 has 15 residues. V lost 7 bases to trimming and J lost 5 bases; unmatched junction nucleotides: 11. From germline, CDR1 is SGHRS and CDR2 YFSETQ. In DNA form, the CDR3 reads TGCGCCAGCGCCTCGGGGACAGGGGGAATCCACGAGCAGTACTTC. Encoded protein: CASASGTGGIHEQYF. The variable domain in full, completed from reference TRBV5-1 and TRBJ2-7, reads KAGVTQTPRYLIKTRGQQVTLSCSPISGHRSVSWYQQTPGQGLQFLFEYFSETQRNKGNFPGRFSGRQFSNSRSEMNVSTLELGDSALYLCASASGTGGIHEQYFGPGTRLTVT.

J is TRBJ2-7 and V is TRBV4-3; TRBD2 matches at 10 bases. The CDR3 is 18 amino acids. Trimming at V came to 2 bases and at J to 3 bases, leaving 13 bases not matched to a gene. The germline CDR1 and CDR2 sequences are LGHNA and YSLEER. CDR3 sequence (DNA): TGCGCCAGCAGCCAACAAACCCCAGCTGGGACTAGCGTCTACGAGCAGTACTTC. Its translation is CASSQQTPAGTSVYEQYF.

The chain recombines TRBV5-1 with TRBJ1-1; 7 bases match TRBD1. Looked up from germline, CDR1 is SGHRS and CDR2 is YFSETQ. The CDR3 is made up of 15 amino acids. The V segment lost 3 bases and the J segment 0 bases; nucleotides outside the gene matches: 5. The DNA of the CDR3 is TGCGCCAGCAGCTGGCGGACAGGTATGAACACTGAAGCTTTCTTT. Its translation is CASSWRTGMNTEAFF.

The CDR3 nucleotides are TGTGCCAGCAGCCGGGTCGACAGTTCGTACCTGAACTATGGCTACACCTTC. Encoded protein: CASSRVDSSYLNYGYTF. The V gene is TRBV4-2, the J gene TRBJ1-2; tentative D call: TRBD1 (5 bases). This CDR3 has 17 amino acids. With 4 bases removed from V and 2 bases from J, the gap between germline ends came to 20 bases. CDR1 is LGHNA, CDR2 YNFKEQ, per germline.

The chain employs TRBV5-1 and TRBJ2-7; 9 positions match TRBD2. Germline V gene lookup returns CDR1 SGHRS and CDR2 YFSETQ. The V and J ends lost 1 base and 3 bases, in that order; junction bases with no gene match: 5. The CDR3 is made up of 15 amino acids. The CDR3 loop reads CASSLFSGRDYEQYF. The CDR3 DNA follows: TGCGCCAGCAGCTTGTTTAGCGGGAGAGACTACGAGCAGTACTTC. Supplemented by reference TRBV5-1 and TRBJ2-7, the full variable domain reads KAGVTQTPRYLIKTRGQQVTLSCSPISGHRSVSWYQQTPGQGLQFLFEYFSETQRNKGNFPGRFSGRQFSNSRSEMNVSTLELGDSALYLCASSLFSGRDYEQYFGPGTRLTVT.

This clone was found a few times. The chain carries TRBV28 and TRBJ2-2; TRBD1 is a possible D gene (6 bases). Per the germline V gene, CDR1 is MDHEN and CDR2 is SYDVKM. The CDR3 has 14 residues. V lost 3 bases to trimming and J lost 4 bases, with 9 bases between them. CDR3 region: CASSFRGATGELFF. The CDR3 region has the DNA TGTGCCAGCAGTTTCAGGGGAGCCACCGGGGAGCTGTTTTTT.

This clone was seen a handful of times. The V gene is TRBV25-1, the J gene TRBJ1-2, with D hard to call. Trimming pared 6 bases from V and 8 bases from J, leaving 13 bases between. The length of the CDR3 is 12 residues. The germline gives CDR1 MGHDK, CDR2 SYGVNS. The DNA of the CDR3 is TGTGCCAGCAGAGACTCCGGATGGGGCTACACCTTC. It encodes CASRDSGWGYTF.

CDR3 sequence reads: CATRRRGTSWYNEQFF. The DNA of the CDR3 is TGTGCCACCCGTCGACGGGGGACTAGCTGGTACAATGAGCAGTTCTTC. The rearrangement joins TRBV10-3 to TRBJ2-1; 9 positions match TRBD2. This CDR3 has 16 residues. Per the germline V gene, CDR1 is ENHRY and CDR2 is SYGVKD. Trimming took 10 bases from V and 4 from J; bases not matched to a gene: 14.

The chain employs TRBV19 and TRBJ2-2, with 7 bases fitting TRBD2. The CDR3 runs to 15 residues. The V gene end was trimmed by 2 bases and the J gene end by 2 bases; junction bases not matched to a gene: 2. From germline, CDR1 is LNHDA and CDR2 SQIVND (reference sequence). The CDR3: CASSISGANTGELFF. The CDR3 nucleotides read TGTGCCAGTAGTATAAGCGGGGCTAACACCGGGGAGCTGTTTTTT.

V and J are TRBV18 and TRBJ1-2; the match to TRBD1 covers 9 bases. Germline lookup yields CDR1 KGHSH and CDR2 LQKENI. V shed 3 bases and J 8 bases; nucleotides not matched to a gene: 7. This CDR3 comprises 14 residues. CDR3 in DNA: TGTGCCAGCTCACCTAGGGGACAGGGCTGGGGCTACACCTTC. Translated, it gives CASSPRGQGWGYTF.

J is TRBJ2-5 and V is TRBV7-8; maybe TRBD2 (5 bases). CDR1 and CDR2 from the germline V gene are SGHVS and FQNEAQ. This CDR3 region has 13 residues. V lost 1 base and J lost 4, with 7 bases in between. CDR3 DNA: TGTGCCAGCAGCTTAGGGGAGCTAGAGACCCAGTACTTC. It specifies CASSLGELETQYF.

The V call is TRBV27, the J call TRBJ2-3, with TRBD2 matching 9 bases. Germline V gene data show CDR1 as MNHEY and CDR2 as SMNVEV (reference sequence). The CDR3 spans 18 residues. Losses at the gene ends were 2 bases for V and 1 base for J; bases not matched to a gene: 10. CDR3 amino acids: CASSLRAGGWVGTDTQYF. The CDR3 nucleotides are TGTGCCAGCAGTTTACGAGCGGGAGGATGGGTAGGCACAGATACGCAGTATTTT.

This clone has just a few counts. The CDR3 is CASSHLTSESSYNEQFF. Written as DNA, the CDR3 is TGTGCCAGCAGCCACTTGACTAGCGAAAGCTCCTACAATGAGCAGTTCTTC. V and J are TRBV7-2 and TRBJ2-1, with 8 bases fitting TRBD2. The germline gives CDR1 SGHTA, CDR2 FQGNSA. V gave up 5 bases and J gave up 0 bases; unmatched junction bases: 9. The CDR3 has 17 residues.

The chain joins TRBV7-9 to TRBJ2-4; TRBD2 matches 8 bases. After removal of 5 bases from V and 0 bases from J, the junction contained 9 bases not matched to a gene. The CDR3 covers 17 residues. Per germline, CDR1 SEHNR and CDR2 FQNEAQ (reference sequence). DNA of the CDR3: TGTGCCAGCAGCCGCTCACCTAGCGGGTTAGCCAAAAACATTCAGTACTTC. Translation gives CASSRSPSGLAKNIQYF.

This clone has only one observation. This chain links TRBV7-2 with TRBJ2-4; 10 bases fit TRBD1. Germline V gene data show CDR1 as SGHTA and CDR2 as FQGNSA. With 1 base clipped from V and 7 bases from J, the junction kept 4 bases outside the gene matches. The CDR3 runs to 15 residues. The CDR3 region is CASSLGRTGGNIQYF. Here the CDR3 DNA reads TGTGCCAGCAGCTTAGGTCGGACAGGGGGGAACATTCAGTACTTC.

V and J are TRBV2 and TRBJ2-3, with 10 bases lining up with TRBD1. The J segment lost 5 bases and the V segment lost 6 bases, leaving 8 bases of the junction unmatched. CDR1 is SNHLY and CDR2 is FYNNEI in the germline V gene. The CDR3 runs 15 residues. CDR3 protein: CASRDGTGVGDTQYF. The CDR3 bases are TGTGCCAGCAGGGATGGGACAGGGGTAGGAGATACGCAGTATTTT.

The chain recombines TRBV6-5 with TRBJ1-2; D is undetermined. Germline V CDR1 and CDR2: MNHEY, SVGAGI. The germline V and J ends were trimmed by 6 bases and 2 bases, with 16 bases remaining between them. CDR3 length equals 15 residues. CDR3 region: CASSPRVGLNYGYTF. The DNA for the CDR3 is TGTGCCAGCAGCCCACGGGTTGGCCTCAACTATGGCTACACCTTC.

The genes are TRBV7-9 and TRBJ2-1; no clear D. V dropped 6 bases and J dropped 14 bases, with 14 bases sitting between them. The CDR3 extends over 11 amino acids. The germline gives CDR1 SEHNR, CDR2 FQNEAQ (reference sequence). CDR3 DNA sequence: TGTGCCAGCAGGTCAGTGGAGACGGAGTTCTTC. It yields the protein CASRSVETEFF.